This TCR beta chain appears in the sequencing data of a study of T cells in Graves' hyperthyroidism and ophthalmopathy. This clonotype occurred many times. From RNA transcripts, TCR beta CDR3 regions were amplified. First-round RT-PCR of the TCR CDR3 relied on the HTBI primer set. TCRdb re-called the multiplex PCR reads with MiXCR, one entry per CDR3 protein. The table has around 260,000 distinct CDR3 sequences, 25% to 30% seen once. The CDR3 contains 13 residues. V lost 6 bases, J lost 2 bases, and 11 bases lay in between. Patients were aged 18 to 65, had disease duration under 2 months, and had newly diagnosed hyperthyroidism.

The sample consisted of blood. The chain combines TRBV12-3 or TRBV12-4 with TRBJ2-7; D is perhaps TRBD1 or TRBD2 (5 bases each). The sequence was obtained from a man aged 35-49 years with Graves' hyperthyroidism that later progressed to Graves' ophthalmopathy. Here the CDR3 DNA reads TGTGCCAGCAGATCGGGACCAACCTACGAGCAGTACTTC. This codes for CASRSGPTYEQYF.